This TCR beta chain was found in a study of OX40 agonist ivuxolimab in advanced cancers. Study-level information: Those enrolled were approximately 83% male, with a mean age of 60 years and ages from 23 to 79. Notes on the study in general: Clonal expansion by week 6 occurred in CD4+ and CD8+ blood T cells (at 0.1 to 3.0 mg/kg).

With regard to this clone: Its antigen is as yet unknown.

Libraries were prepared by immunoSEQ multiplex PCR; TCRdb keeps only in-frame clonotypes and omits some of them. The table has approximately 32,000 clones, roughly 90% seen once. The receptor comes from an adult with an advanced solid tumor such as melanoma, head and neck, liver or kidney cancer. This material consisted of CD4+ or CD8+ T cells sorted from blood, taken in a trial of the OX40 agonist ivuxolimab.

This CDR3 reads CASSLGVTSGGTSYNEQFF. The CDR3 DNA follows: TGTGCCAGCAGCTTAGGGGTGACTAGCGGGGGGACCTCCTACAATGAGCAGTTCTTC. The chain links TRBV11-2 to TRBJ2-1, with 13 bases aligning to TRBD2. This CDR3 region has 19 residues. Looked up from germline, CDR1 is SGHAT and CDR2 is FQNNGV. After removal of 1 base from V and 0 bases from J, the junction contained 6 bases not matched to a gene.